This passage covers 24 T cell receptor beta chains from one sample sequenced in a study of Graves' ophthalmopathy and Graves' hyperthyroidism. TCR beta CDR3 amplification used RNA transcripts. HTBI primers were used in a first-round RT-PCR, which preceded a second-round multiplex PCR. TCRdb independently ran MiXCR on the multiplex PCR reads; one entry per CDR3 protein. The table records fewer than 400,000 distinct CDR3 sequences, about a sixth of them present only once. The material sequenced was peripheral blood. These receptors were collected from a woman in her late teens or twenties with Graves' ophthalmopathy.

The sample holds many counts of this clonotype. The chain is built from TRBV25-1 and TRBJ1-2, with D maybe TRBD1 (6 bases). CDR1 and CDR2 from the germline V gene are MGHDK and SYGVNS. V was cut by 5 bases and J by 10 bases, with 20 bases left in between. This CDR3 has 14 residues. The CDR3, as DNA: TGTGCCAGCAGTCCCCGGACAGAATTACAAGACTACACCTTC. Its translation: CASSPRTELQDYTF.

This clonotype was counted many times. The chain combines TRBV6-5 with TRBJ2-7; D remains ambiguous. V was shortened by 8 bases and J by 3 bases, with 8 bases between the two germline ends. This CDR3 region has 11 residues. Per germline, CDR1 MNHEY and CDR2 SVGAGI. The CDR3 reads CASAELYEQYF. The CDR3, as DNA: TGTGCCAGCGCGGAGCTCTACGAGCAGTACTTC.

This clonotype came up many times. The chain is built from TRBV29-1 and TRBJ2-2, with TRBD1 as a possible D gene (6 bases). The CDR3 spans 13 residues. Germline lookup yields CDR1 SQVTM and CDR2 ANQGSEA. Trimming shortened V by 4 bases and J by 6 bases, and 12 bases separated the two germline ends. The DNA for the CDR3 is TGCAGCGTTGGTCCCGGGACACCCGGGGAGCTGTTTTTT. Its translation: CSVGPGTPGELFF.

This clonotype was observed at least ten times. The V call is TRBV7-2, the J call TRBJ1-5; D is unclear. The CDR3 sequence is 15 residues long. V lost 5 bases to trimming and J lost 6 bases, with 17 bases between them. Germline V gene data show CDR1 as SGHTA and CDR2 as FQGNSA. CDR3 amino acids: CASSPLVEAGQPQHF. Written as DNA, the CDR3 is TGTGCCAGCAGCCCGCTGGTGGAAGCTGGTCAGCCCCAGCATTTT.

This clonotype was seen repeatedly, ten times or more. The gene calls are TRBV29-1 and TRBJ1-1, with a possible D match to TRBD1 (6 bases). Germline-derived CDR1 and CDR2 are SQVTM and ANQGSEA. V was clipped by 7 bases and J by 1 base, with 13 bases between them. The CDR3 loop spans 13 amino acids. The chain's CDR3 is CSGRGQENTEAFF. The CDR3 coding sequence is TGCAGCGGCCGGGGGCAGGAGAACACTGAAGCTTTCTTT.

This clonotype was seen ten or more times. The DNA of the CDR3 is TGTGCCAGCAGTGAGCCCCTAGGGACAGGGGACACTGAAGCTTTCTTT. Amino acid sequence: CASSEPLGTGDTEAFF. This sequence joins TRBV25-1 and TRBJ1-1, with 10 bases matching TRBD1. Germline values: CDR1 MGHDK, CDR2 SYGVNS. This CDR3 is built from 16 residues. The trim removed 3 bases at V and 3 bases at J, leaving 7 bases unmatched.

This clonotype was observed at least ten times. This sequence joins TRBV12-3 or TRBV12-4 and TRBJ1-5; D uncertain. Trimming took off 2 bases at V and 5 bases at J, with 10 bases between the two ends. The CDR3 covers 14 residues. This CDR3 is CASSLSGRHQPQHF. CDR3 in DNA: TGTGCCAGCAGTTTATCCGGTAGGCATCAGCCCCAGCATTTT.

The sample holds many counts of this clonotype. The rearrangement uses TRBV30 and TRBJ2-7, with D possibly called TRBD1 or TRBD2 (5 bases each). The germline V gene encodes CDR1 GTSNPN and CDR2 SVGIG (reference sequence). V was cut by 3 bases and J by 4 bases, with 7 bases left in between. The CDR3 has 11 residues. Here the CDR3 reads CAWRGTYEQYF. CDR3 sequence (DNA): TGTGCCTGGAGGGGGACGTACGAGCAGTACTTC.

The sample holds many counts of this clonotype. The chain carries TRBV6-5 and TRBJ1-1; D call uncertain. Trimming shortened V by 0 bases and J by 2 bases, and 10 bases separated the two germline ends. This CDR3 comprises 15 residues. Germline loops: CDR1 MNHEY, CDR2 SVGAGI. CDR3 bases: TGTGCCAGCAGTTACTCAAGGGCCCACAACACTGAAGCTTTCTTT. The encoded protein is CASSYSRAHNTEAFF.

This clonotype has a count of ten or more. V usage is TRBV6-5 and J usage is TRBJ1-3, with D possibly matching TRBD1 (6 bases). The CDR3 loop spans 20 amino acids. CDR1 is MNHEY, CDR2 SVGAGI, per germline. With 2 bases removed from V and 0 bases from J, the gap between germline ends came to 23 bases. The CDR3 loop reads CASSYPRRTEGGHSGNTIYF. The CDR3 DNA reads TGTGCCAGCAGTTACCCAAGGCGGACAGAAGGAGGGCACTCTGGAAACACCATATATTTT.

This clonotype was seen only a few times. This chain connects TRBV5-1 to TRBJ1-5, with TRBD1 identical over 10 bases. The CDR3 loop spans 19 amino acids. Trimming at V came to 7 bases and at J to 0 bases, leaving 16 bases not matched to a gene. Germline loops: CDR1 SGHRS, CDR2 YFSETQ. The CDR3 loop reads CASGLGQGVLRHSNQPQHF. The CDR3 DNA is TGCGCCAGCGGACTCGGACAGGGGGTTTTGAGGCATAGCAATCAGCCCCAGCATTTT.

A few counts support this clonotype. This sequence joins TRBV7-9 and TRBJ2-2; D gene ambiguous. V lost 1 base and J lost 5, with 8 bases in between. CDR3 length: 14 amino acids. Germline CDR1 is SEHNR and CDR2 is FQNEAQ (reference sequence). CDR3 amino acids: CASSLDINTGELFF. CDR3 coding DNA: TGTGCCAGCAGCTTAGATATCAATACCGGGGAGCTGTTTTTT.

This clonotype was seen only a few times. The CDR3 region has the DNA TGTGCCAGCAGCTTAGACTCGACTCTCAGTGGGGCATACGAGCAGTACTTC. Translated, it gives CASSLDSTLSGAYEQYF. The V gene is TRBV11-2, the J gene TRBJ2-7, with D tentatively TRBD1 (5 bases). The CDR3 sequence is 17 residues long. The V end lost 0 bases, the J end lost 4 bases, and 19 bases lay between the germline ends. The germline V gene encodes CDR1 SGHAT and CDR2 FQNNGV.

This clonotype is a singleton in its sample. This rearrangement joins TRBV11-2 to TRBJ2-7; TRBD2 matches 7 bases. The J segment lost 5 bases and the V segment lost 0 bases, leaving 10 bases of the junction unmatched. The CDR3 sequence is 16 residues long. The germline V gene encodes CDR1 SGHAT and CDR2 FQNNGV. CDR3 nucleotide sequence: TGTGCCAGCAGCTTAGATAGGAGTAGCGGGTGGCACGAGCAGTACTTC. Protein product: CASSLDRSSGWHEQYF.

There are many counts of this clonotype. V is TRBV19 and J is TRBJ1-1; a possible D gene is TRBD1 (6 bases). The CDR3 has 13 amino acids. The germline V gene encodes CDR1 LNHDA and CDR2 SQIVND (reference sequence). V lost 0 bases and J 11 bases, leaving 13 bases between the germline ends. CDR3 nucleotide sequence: TGTGCCAGTAGTATAGAGCGCGGGGGCGAGGCTTTCTTT. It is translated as CASSIERGGEAFF.

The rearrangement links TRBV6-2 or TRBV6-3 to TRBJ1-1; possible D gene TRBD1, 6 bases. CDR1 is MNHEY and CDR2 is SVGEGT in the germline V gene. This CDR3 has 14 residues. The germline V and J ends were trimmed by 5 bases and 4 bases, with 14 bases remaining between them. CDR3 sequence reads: CASSPNRDSTEAFF. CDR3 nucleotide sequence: TGTGCCAGCAGTCCCAACAGGGACTCCACTGAAGCTTTCTTT.

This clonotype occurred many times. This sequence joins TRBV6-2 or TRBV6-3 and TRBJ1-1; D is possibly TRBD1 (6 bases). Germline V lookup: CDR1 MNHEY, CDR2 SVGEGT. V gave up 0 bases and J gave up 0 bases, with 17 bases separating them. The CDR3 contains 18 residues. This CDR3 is CASSYSSGGQGMNTEAFF. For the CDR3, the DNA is TGTGCCAGCAGTTACTCTTCTGGGGGGCAGGGGATGAACACTGAAGCTTTCTTT.

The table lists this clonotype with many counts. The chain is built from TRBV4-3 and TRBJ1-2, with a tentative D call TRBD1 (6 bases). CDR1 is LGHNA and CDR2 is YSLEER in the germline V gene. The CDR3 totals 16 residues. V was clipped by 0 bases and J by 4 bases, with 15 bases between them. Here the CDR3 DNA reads TGCGCCAGCAGCCAAGACTATGGGGGCGCGGGCTATGGCTACACCTTC. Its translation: CASSQDYGGAGYGYTF.

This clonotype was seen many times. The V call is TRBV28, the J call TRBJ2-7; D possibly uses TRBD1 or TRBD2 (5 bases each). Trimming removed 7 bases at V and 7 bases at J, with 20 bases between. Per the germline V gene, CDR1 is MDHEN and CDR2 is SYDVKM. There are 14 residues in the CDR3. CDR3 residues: CASMGPWGIGEQYF. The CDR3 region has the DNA TGTGCCAGCATGGGGCCGTGGGGGATTGGAGAGCAGTACTTC.

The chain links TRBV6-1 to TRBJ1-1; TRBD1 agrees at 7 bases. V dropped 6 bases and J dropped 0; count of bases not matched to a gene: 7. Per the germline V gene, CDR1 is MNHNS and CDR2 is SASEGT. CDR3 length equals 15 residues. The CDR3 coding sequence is TGTGCCAGCAGGCTCCAGGGGGTCATGAACACTGAAGCTTTCTTT. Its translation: CASRLQGVMNTEAFF.

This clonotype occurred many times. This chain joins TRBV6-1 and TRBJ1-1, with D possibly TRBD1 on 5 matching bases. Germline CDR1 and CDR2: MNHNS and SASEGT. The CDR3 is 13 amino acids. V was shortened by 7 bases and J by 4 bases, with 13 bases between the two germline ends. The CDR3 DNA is TGTGCCAGCATCTCAGGGTTGGGCACTGAAGCTTTCTTT. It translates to CASISGLGTEAFF.

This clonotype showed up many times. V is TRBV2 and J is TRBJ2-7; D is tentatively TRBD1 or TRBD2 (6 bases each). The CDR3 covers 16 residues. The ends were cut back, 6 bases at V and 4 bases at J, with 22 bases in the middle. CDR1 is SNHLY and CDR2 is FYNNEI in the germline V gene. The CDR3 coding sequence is TGTGCCAGCAGACCCTCGGAGGGGGTTTTAATTTACGAGCAGTACTTC. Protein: CASRPSEGVLIYEQYF.

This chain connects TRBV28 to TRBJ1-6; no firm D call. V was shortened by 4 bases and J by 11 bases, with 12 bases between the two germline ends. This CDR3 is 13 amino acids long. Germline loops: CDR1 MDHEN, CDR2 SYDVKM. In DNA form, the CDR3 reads TGTGCCAGCAGTTCGGGTGGTGGTCCACCCCTCCACTTT. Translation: CASSSGGGPPLHF.

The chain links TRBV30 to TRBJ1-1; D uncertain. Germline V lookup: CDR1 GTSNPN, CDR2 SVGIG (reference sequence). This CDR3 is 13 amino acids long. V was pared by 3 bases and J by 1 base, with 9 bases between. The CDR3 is CAWSRTRNTEAFF. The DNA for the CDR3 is TGTGCCTGGAGCCGGACGAGGAACACTGAAGCTTTCTTT.